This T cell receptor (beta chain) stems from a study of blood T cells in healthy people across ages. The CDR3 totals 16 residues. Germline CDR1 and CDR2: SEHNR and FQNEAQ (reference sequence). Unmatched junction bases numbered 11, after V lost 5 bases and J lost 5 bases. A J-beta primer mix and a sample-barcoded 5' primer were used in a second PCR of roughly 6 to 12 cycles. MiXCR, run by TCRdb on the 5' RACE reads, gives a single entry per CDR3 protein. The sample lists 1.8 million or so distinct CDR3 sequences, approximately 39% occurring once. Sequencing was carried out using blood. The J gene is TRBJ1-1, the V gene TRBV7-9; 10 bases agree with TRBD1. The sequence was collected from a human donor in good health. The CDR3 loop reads CASSAVPGQGRTEAFF. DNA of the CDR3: TGTGCCAGCAGCGCCGTCCCGGGACAGGGGCGGACTGAAGCTTTCTTT.